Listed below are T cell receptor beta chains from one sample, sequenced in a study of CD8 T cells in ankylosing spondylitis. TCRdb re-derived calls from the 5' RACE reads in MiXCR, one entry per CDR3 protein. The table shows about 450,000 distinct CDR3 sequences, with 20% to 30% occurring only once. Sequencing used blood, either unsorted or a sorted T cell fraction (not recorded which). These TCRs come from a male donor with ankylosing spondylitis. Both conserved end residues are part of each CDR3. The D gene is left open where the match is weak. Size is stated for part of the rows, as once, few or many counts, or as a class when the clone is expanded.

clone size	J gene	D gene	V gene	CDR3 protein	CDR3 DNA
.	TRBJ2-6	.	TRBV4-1	CASSQDLALRSGANVLTF	TGCGCCAGCAGCCAAGATCTAGCTCTTCGCTCTGGGGCCAACGTCCTGACTTTC
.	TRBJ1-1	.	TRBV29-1	CSVASGGNTEAFF	TGCAGCGTTGCTTCGGGGGGGAACACTGAAGCTTTCTTT
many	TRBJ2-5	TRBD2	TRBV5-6	CASSWGTSGMETQYF	TGTGCCAGCAGCTGGGGGACTAGCGGGATGGAGACCCAGTACTTC
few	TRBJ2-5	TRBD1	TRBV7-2	CASSSPRDRSIGYF	TGTGCCAGCAGCTCACCCCGGGACAGGTCTATAGGTTACTTC
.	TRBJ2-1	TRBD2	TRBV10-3	CAIRSASGENNEQFF	TGTGCCATCAGATCGGCTAGCGGGGAAAACAATGAGCAGTTCTTC
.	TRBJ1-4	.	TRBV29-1	CSVEDQAGDEKLFF	TGCAGCGTTGAAGATCAGGCAGGGGATGAAAAACTGTTTTTT
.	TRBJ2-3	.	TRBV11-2	CASSFRGSTSTDTQYF	TGTGCCAGCAGCTTTAGAGGGAGTACTAGCACAGATACGCAGTATTTT
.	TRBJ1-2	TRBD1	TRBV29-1	CSVNRGGGYTF	TGCAGCGTTAACAGGGGAGGAGGCTACACCTTC
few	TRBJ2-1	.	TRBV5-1	CASSRQEAYNEQFF	TGCGCCAGCAGCCGACAAGAGGCCTACAATGAGCAGTTCTTC
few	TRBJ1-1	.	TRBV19	CASTEGGGREAFF	TGTGCCAGTACCGAGGGGGGGGGAAGAGAAGCTTTCTTT
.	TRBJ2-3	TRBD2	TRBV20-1	CSATTSGVSTDTQYF	TGCAGTGCGACGACTAGCGGAGTTAGCACAGATACGCAGTATTTT
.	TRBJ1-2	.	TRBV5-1	CASSLGGPQIALGYTF	TGCGCCAGCAGCTTGGGAGGGCCACAAATCGCCTTAGGCTACACCTTC
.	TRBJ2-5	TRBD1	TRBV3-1	CASSLRGYQETQYF	TGTGCCAGCAGCCTCAGGGGGTACCAAGAGACCCAGTACTTC
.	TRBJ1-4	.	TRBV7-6	CASSPTGLTNEKLFF	TGTGCCAGCAGCCCCACAGGGTTAACTAATGAAAAACTGTTTTTT
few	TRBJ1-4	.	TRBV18	CASSLQVSGEKLFF	TGTGCCAGCTCACTCCAGGTGTCCGGGGAAAAACTGTTTTTT
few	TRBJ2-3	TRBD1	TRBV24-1	CATSDQTGGPDTQYF	TGTGCCACCAGTGATCAGACAGGGGGCCCAGATACGCAGTATTTT
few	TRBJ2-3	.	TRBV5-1	CASTFLEADTQYF	TGCGCCAGCACCTTCCTGGAAGCGGATACGCAGTATTTT
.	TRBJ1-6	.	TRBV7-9	CASSLAGISSPLHF	TGTGCCAGCAGCTTAGCGGGGATAAGTTCACCCCTCCACTTT
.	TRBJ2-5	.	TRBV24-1	CATSETGEETQYF	TGTGCCACCAGTGAGACGGGGGAAGAGACCCAGTACTTC
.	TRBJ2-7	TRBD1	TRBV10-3	CAITTGTGEEQYF	TGTGCCATCACCACCGGGACAGGGGAAGAGCAGTACTTC
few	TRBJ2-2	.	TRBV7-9	CASSSQGITGELFF	TGTGCCAGCAGCTCACAGGGCATCACCGGGGAGCTGTTTTTT
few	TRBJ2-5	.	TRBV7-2	CASSLMGSETQYF	TGTGCCAGCAGCTTAATGGGGTCCGAGACCCAGTACTTC
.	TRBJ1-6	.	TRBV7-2	CASIGGGGKNSPLHF	TGTGCCAGCATCGGCGGGGGGGGTAAGAATTCACCCCTCCACTTT
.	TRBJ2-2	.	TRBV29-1	CSVYARGNTGELFF	TGCAGCGTATATGCCCGAGGGAACACCGGGGAGCTGTTTTTT
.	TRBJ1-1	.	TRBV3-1	CASSQDYGIGSMYTEAFF	TGTGCCAGCAGCCAAGATTATGGGATCGGGAGTATGTACACTGAAGCTTTCTTT
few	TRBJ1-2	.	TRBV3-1	CASSQQQAYYGYTF	TGTGCCAGCAGCCAGCAACAAGCCTACTATGGCTACACCTTC
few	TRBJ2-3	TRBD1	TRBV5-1	CASSPDRGLADTQYF	TGCGCCAGCAGCCCAGACAGGGGCCTCGCAGATACGCAGTATTTT
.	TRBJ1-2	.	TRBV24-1	CATSDLLRHYGYTF	TGTGCCACCAGTGATTTGCTGCGACACTATGGCTACACCTTC
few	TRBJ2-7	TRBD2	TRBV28	CATLAGGPLLEQYF	TGTGCCACCCTAGCGGGAGGGCCTTTACTGGAGCAGTACTTC
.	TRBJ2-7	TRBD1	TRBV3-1	CASSSDRGPYEQYF	TGTGCCAGCAGCTCGGACAGGGGGCCCTACGAGCAGTACTTC
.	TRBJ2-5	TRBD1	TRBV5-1	CASSLDGRGLSSQETQYF	TGCGCCAGCAGCTTGGACGGCAGGGGGCTTTCAAGCCAAGAGACCCAGTACTTC
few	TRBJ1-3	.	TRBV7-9	CASSLERPGIPGNTIYF	TGTGCCAGCAGCTTAGAGAGGCCGGGGATCCCTGGAAACACCATATATTTT
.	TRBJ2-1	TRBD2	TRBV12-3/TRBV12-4	CASSFGLAGVKFF	TGTGCCAGCAGTTTTGGTCTAGCGGGAGTCAAGTTCTTC
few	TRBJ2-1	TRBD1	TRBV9	CASSVDGTEYNEQFF	TGTGCCAGCAGCGTAGATGGGACAGAGTACAATGAGCAGTTCTTC
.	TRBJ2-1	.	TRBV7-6	CASSLQAGAVGKNEQFF	TGTGCCAGCAGCTTACAGGCTGGGGCAGTCGGGAAGAATGAGCAGTTCTTC
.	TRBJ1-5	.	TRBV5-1	CASSPQGRFNQPQHF	TGCGCCAGCAGCCCCCAGGGGCGTTTCAATCAGCCCCAGCATTTT
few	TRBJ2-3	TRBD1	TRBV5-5	CASSTGTGSTDTQYF	TGTGCCAGCAGTACCGGGACAGGCAGCACAGATACGCAGTATTTT
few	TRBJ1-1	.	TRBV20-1	CSARDDRNTEAFF	TGCAGTGCTAGAGATGACCGGAACACTGAAGCTTTCTTT
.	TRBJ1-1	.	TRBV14	CASSRGGPNTEAFF	TGTGCCAGCAGCCGTGGGGGACCGAACACTGAAGCTTTCTTT
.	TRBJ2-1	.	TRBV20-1	CSAPSGWRHNEQFF	TGCAGTGCCCCGAGCGGGTGGAGACACAATGAGCAGTTCTTC
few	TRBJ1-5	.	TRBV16	CASSQSGIQNQPQHF	TGTGCCAGCAGCCAATCGGGAATCCAAAATCAGCCCCAGCATTTT
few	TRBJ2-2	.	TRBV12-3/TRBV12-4	CASTLERSYWELFF	TGTGCCAGCACTCTGGAGAGGTCGTATTGGGAGCTGTTTTTT
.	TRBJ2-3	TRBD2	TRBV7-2	CASSLGKGLDTDTQYF	TGTGCCAGCAGCTTAGGGAAGGGACTAGACACAGATACGCAGTATTTT
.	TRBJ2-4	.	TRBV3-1	CASSRVGTLIGAGIQYF	TGTGCCAGCAGCCGCGTCGGGACTCTAATTGGGGCTGGCATTCAGTACTTC
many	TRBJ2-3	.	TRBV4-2	CASSPFAGLSQYF	TGTGCCAGCAGCCCCTTTGCGGGCCTCTCCCAGTATTTT
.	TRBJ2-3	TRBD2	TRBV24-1	CATSDSGGGTDTQYF	TGTGCCACCAGTGATTCCGGGGGGGGCACAGATACGCAGTATTTT